Below are 19 T cell receptor beta chains sequenced from a single sample in a study of cytomegalovirus exposure and HLA in healthy donors. 13 Jbeta primers and 60 Vbeta primers were used for the PCR. This table comes from immunoSEQ multiplex PCR, and its TCRdb copy is limited to in-frame clones, with some not included. The sample includes some 200,000 clones, 75% to 85% of them seen just once. The sample consisted of PBMCs. All receptors come from a woman aged 18-29 years in good health and CMV-seronegative.

This chain connects TRBV7-3 to TRBJ2-2; no reliable D call. Germline V gene data show CDR1 as SGHTA and CDR2 as FQGTGA. The CDR3 runs to 13 residues. The V end lost 4 bases, the J end lost 2 bases, and 5 bases lay between the germline ends. CDR3 protein: CASSSKNTGELFF. The CDR3 bases are TGTGCCAGCAGCTCCAAAAACACCGGGGAGCTGTTTTTT.

The V and J genes are TRBV6-5 and TRBJ2-5; unclear D gene. With 3 bases removed from V and 2 bases from J, the gap between germline ends came to 13 bases. The CDR3 spans 15 residues. CDR1 MNHEY and CDR2 SVGAGI come from the germline V gene. CDR3 nucleotides: TGTGCCAGCAGTTATCTCCGCCCTACTCAAGAGACCCAGTACTTC. Its protein is CASSYLRPTQETQYF.

This clone was seen only a few times. V gene TRBV9 combines with J gene TRBJ2-2; tentatively, D is TRBD1 (6 bases). CDR3 length: 13 residues. V shed 7 bases and J shed 5 bases, with 12 bases lying between them. Germline V gene data show CDR1 as SGDLS and CDR2 as YYNGEE. CDR3 in amino acids: CASSYRATGELFF. CDR3 DNA sequence: TGTGCCAGCTCGTACAGGGCTACCGGGGAGCTGTTTTTT.

The rearrangement uses TRBV10-3 and TRBJ2-7; D is undetermined. Trimming removed 2 bases from V and 0 bases from J, with 8 bases in between. The CDR3 runs to 14 residues. Per germline, CDR1 ENHRY and CDR2 SYGVKD. The CDR3 DNA sequence: TGTGCCATCAGTGAGACCGGTAGCTCCTACGAGCAGTACTTC. Protein product: CAISETGSSYEQYF.

The V and J genes are TRBV7-8 and TRBJ2-2; tentative D call: TRBD2 (6 bases). The length of the CDR3 is 16 residues. Germline V lookup: CDR1 SGHVS, CDR2 FQNEAQ. V gave up 1 base and J gave up 1 base, with 10 bases separating them. The CDR3 loop is CASSLESGVNTGELFF. For the CDR3, the DNA is TGTGCCAGCAGCTTAGAATCGGGGGTGAACACCGGGGAGCTGTTTTTT.

V usage is TRBV19 and J usage is TRBJ1-1, with TRBD1 identical over 8 bases. The trim removed 3 bases at V and 0 bases at J, leaving 12 bases unmatched. Germline values: CDR1 LNHDA, CDR2 SQIVND (reference sequence). CDR3 length equals 18 residues. DNA for the CDR3: TGTGCCAGTAGTATCTCAATCCACCGGACAGGGCTGAACACTGAAGCTTTCTTT. Residues: CASSISIHRTGLNTEAFF.

In its sample, this clone was seen a few times. The gene calls are TRBV10-2 and TRBJ1-1; D unclear. Trimming shortened V by 8 bases and J by 6 bases, and 13 bases separated the two germline ends. The CDR3 loop spans 12 amino acids. CDR1 and CDR2 from the germline V gene are WSHSY and SAAADI. DNA for the CDR3: TGCGCCAGCCGGGATCGCGGGGCTGAAGCTTTCTTT. Translation: CASRDRGAEAFF.

The chain carries TRBV5-6 and TRBJ2-5, with D maybe TRBD1 (5 bases). V was cut by 2 bases and J by 13 bases, with 21 bases left in between. Germline V gene data show CDR1 as SGHDT and CDR2 as YYEEEE. The CDR3 runs to 14 residues. As DNA, the CDR3 is TGTGCCAGCAGCTTAACTCAGTTGGACAAATTCGCGTACTTC. It codes for CASSLTQLDKFAYF. The variable domain in full, with the rest retrieved from reference TRBV5-6 and TRBJ2-5, is DAGVTQSPTHLIKTRGQQVTLRCSPKSGHDTVSWYQQALGQGPQFIFQYYEEEERQRGNFPDRFSGHQFPNYSSELNVNALLLGDSALYLCASSLTQLDKFAYFGPGTRLLVL.

The chain couples TRBV5-1 to TRBJ2-3; 9 positions agree with TRBD2. This CDR3 spans 17 amino acids. V lost 2 bases to trimming and J lost 2 bases; unmatched junction nucleotides: 9. The germline CDR1 and CDR2 sequences are SGHRS and YFSETQ. For the CDR3, the DNA is TGCGCCAGCAGCTTATTAGCGGGGGCGCCCAACACAGATACGCAGTATTTT. It encodes CASSLLAGAPNTDTQYF.

V usage is TRBV7-2 and J usage is TRBJ1-4; possible D gene TRBD1, 6 bases. The CDR3 is 12 residues long. The germline V gene encodes CDR1 SGHTA and CDR2 FQGNSA. The germline V and J ends were trimmed by 6 bases and 8 bases, with 10 bases remaining between them. In DNA form, the CDR3 reads TGTGCCAGCAGTGACAGGACCGAAAAACTGTTTTTT. Translated: CASSDRTEKLFF.

The rearrangement uses TRBV30 and TRBJ1-1, with D maybe TRBD1 (5 bases). The CDR3 runs 14 residues. Germline CDR1 GTSNPN, CDR2 SVGIG (reference sequence). The germline V and J ends were trimmed by 2 bases and 4 bases, with 14 bases remaining between them. The DNA for the CDR3 is TGTGCCTGGAGTCATAAGGAGGGGCGCACTGAAGCTTTCTTT. This sequence encodes CAWSHKEGRTEAFF.

This rearrangement joins TRBV12-5 to TRBJ2-2; D possibly corresponds to TRBD1 (6 bases). Germline CDR1 reads LGHNT; CDR2 reads FRNRAP. Trimming took 6 bases from V and 0 from J, leaving 20 bases between them. The CDR3 totals 18 residues. The CDR3 here is CASGSGAKGDANTGELFF. As DNA, the CDR3 is TGTGCTAGTGGGTCAGGGGCCAAGGGGGACGCGAACACCGGGGAGCTGTTTTTT.

Concerning this clone: Mismatch with germline at one junction end may stem from a read error. Additional DNA sequences in this sample encode the identical CDR3. In DNA form, the CDR3 reads TGCGCCAGCAGCTCGACAGGTACCTATGAGCAGTACTTC. Protein: CASSSTGTYEQYF. The chain has TRBV5-1 and TRBJ2-7, with D possibly matching TRBD1 (6 bases). From germline, CDR1 is SGHRS and CDR2 YFSETQ. The CDR3 loop spans 13 amino acids.

This chain uses TRBV9 with TRBJ2-1; 11 positions match TRBD2. Germline assignment: CDR1 SGDLS and CDR2 YYNGEE. Trimming cost V 1 base and J 7 bases; bases outside gene matches: 4. The CDR3 has 15 amino acids. The CDR3: CASSVTGTSGNEQFF. The CDR3 DNA sequence: TGTGCCAGCAGCGTAACCGGGACTAGCGGAAATGAGCAGTTCTTC.

The genes are TRBV29-1 and TRBJ2-7, with 8 bases aligning to TRBD2. This CDR3 has 12 residues. V lost 6 bases, J lost 7 bases, and 8 bases stayed unmatched. Germline assignment: CDR1 SQVTM and CDR2 ANQGSEA. The CDR3 is CSVPGGGSEQYF. The CDR3 DNA follows: TGCAGCGTCCCGGGGGGGGGTAGTGAGCAGTACTTC.

This clone has a handful of counts. V usage is TRBV19 and J usage is TRBJ2-7; 8 bases agree with TRBD1. This CDR3 has 14 amino acids. After removal of 6 bases from V and 1 base from J, the junction contained 5 bases not matched to a gene. Germline V gene lookup returns CDR1 LNHDA and CDR2 SQIVND (reference sequence). CDR3 coding DNA: TGTGCCAGTAGATGGGGGACAGGATCCTACGAGCAGTACTTC. It yields the protein CASRWGTGSYEQYF.

V usage is TRBV10-2 and J usage is TRBJ2-3, with 7 positions matching TRBD1. CDR1 WSHSY and CDR2 SAAADI come from the germline V gene. Trimming took 8 bases from V and 6 from J; bases not matched to a gene: 11. The CDR3 length is 14 residues. CDR3 DNA: TGCGCCAGCCAAGAACAGGGGATATCGGATACGCAGTATTTT. Translating gives CASQEQGISDTQYF.

The chain links TRBV27 to TRBJ1-6; D remains ambiguous. Germline lookup yields CDR1 MNHEY and CDR2 SMNVEV (reference sequence). The CDR3 runs 14 residues. V lost 2 bases and J lost 5, with 7 bases in between. Here the CDR3 DNA reads TGTGCCAGCAGTTTACGGGAAAATAATTCACCCCTCCACTTT. Amino acids: CASSLRENNSPLHF.

The rearrangement joins TRBV5-6 to TRBJ2-7; 7 nucleotides align to TRBD1. The germline V gene has CDR1 SGHDT and CDR2 YYEEEE. V was pared by 3 bases and J by 1 base, with 7 bases of the junction left unmatched. The CDR3 has 15 amino acids. The CDR3 is CASSWGQFPSYEQYF. In DNA form, the CDR3 reads TGTGCCAGCAGCTGGGGACAGTTCCCTTCCTACGAGCAGTACTTC.